This T cell receptor (beta chain) was identified during a study of neurological immune-mediated disorders. As to this clonotype: Its antigen is not identified. One end of the junction is discordant with germline, which a read error may explain.

The cDNA was synthesized by 5'RACE incorporating 10-nucleotide random UMIs. TCRdb processed the 5' RACE reads anew with MiXCR; each CDR3 protein has one entry. The profile shows 53,000 or so distinct CDR3 sequences, about 13% of them singletons. Germline V lookup: CDR1 SGHRS, CDR2 YFSETQ. The CDR3 runs to 14 residues. Points from the study as a whole: No sharing of CDR3 amino acid sequences was observed among expanded clones across subjects, suggesting private repertoires in all groups.

Sequencing was carried out using PBMCs. The sequence derives from a woman aged 60-75 years with HTLV-1-associated myelopathy (HAM/TSP). The chain joins TRBV5-1 to TRBJ2-5; maybe TRBD2 (6 bases). The CDR3 region is CSSSSRTGDETQYF. Written as DNA, the CDR3 is TGCTCCAGCAGCTCCCGGACGGGGGACGAGACCCAGTACTTC. Drawing the rest from reference TRBV5-1 and TRBJ2-5, the complete variable domain is KAGVTQTPRYLIKTRGQQVTLSCSPISGHRSVSWYQQTPGQGLQFLFEYFSETQRNKGNFPGRFSGRQFSNSRSEMNVSTLELGDSALYLCSSSSRTGDETQYFGPGTRLLVL.